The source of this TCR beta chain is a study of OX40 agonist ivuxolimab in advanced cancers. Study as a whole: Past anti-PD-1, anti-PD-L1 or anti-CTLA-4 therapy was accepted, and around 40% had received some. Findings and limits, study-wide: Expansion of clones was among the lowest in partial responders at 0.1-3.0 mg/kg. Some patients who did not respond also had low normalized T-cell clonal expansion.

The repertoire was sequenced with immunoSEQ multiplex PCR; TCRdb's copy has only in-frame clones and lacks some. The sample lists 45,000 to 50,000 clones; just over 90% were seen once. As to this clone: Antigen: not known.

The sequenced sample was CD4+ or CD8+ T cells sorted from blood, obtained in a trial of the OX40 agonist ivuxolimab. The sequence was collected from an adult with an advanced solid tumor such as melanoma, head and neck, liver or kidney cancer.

The CDR3 DNA is TGCGCCAGCAGCCAATGGGGTGCGGGAGGAGAGACCCAGTACTTC. Encoded protein: CASSQWGAGGETQYF. The chain recombines TRBV4-1 with TRBJ2-5; the match to TRBD2 covers 8 bases. J gave up 4 bases and V 2 bases, and 6 bases lay outside the gene matches. CDR3 size: 15 residues. CDR1 MGHRA and CDR2 YSYEKL come from the germline V gene.